This TCR beta chain was recovered during a study of cytomegalovirus exposure and HLA in healthy donors. The germline V gene encodes CDR1 SGHAT and CDR2 FQDESV (reference sequence). The CDR3 loop spans 16 amino acids. Germline trimming cut 7 bases from V and 4 bases from J; bases unmatched to any gene: 12. Both 60 Vbeta primers and 13 Jbeta primers went into the PCR. The method was immunoSEQ multiplex PCR; TCRdb's version includes in-frame clones alone and lacks a portion of them. Altogether some 130,000 clones are present, about three quarters being singletons, with the ten largest covering around 1.2%.

The sample consisted of PBMCs. This sequence joins TRBV11-1 and TRBJ2-1; 8 nucleotides agree with TRBD2. The receptor was derived from a male donor in good health and CMV-seropositive. CDR3 in DNA: TGTGCCAGCACCAGAGCACGGCTAGCGGGTTACAATGAGCAGTTCTTC. Its protein product is CASTRARLAGYNEQFF.